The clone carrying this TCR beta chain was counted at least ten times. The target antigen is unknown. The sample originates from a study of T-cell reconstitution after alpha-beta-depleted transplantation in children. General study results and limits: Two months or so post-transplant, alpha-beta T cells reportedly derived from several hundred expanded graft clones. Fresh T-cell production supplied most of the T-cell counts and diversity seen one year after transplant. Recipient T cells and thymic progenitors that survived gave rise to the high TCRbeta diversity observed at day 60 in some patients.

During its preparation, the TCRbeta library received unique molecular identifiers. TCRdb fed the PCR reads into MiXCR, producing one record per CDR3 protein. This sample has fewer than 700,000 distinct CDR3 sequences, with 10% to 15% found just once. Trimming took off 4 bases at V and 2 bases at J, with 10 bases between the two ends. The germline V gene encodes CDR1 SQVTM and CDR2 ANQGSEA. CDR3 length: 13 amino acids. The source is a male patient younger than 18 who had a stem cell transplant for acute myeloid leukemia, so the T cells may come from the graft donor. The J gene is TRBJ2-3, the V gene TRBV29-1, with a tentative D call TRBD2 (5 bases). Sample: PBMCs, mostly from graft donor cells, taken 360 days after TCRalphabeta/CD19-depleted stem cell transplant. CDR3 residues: CSVARRLTDTQYF. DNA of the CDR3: TGCAGCGTTGCCCGGAGGCTCACAGATACGCAGTATTTT.